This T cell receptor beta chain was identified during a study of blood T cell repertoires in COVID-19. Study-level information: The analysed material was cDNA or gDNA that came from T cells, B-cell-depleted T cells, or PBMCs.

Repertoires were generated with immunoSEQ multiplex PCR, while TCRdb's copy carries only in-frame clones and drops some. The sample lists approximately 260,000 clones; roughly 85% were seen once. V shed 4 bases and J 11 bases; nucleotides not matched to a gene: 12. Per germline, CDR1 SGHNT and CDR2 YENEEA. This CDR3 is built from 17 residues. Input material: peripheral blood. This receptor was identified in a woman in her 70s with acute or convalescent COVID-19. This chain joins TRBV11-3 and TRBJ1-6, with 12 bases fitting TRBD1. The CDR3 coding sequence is TGTGCCAGCAGCTCATCCGGGACAGGGGGCGCGGGGGCACCCCTCCACTTT. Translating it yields CASSSSGTGGAGAPLHF.